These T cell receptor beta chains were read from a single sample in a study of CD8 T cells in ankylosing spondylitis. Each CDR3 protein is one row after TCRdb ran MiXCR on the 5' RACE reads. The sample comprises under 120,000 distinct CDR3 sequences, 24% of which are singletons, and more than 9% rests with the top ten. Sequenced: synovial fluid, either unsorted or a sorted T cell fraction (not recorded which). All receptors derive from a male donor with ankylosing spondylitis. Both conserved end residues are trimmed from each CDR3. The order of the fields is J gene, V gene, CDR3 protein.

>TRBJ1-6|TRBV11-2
ASTPKGSVNNSPLH
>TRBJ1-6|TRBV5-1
ASSLGSQGLYNSPLH
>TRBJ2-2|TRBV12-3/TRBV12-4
ASSFTPGELF
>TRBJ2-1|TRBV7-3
ASRSNRDSFSSGHSYNEQF
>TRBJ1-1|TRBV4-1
ASSQVTRSSSGAF
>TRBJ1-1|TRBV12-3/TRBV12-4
ASSASRGTGSTTEAF
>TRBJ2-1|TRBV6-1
ASSQYMESHEQF
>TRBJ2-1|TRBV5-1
ASKQVYNEQF
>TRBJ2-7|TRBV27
ASSLLLAGGPYEQY
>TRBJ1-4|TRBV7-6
ASSLAANEKLF
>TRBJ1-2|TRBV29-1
SVGQNYGYT
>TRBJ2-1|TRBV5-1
ASSLLDEQF
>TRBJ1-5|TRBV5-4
ASSEGVNQPQH
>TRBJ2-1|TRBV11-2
ASSLGPRASGNRNEQF
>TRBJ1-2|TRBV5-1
ASSGDGALYGYT
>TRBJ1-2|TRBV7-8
ASSLLVGAQHGYT
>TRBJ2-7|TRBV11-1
ASSLRLAENYEQY
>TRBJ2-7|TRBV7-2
ASSFVGGGEQY
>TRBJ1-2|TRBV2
ASSDRDYGYT
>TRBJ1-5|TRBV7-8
ASSLQSDQPQH
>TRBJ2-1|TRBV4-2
ASSQDILAGAEAYGAYNEQF
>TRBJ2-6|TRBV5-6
ASSFLSGQGGSGANVLT
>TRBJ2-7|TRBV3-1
ASSQRDSYEQY
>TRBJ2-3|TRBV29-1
SAKGLEGTDTQY
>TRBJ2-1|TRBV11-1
ASSLWLAALDSSYNEQF
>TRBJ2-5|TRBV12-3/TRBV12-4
ASSLWGSRTQY
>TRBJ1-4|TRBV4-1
ASSQEGQRGEKLF
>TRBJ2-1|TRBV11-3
ASSPRTGDLLYNEQF
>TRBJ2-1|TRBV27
ASSLAGEQF
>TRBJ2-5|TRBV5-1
ASSPEWETQY
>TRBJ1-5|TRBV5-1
ASRGGTGQPQH
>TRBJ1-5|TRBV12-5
ASGLVQPQH
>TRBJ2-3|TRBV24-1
ASHAAGFTDTQY
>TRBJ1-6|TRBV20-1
SAISGTANSNSPLH
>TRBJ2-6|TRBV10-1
ASSGGANVLT
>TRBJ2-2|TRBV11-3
ASSTGGTVNTGELF
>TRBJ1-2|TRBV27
ASSSRDSYGYT
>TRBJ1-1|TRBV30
AYTTGRTEAF
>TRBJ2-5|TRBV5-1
ASSFGQGRETQY
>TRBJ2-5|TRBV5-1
ASSLGPAGEGETQY
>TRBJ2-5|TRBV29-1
SVEDLRTPTQETQY
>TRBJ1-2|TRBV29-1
SVAPTGGNYGYT
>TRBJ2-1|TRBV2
ASTYWGGAEEQF
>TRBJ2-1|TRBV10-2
ASSEASGTLSPF
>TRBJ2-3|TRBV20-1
SARSRGGAQVDTQY
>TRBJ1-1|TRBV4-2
ASSPDSEAGAF
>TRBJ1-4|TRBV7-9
ASSPQGGEKLF
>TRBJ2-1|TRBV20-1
SARATGQDINEQF
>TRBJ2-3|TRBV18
ASSPTDTQY
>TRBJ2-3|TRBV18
ASSPGTVRRFTDTQY
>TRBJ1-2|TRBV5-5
ASSLEDRGHGYT
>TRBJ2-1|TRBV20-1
SAREPGRVGYNEQF
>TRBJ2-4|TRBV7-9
ASSFGTSGSHIQY